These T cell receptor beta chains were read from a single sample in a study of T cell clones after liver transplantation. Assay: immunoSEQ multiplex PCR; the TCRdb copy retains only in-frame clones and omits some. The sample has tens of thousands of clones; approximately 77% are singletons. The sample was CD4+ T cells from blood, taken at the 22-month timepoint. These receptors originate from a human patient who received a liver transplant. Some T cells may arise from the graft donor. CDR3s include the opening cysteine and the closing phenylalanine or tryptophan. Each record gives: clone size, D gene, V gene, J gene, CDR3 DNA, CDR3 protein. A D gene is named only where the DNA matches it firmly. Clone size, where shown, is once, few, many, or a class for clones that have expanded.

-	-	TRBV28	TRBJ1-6	TGTGCCAGCAGTTTAAGCAGGGGTTATAATTCACCCCTCCACTTT	CASSLSRGYNSPLHF
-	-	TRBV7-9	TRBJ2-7	TGTGCCAGCAGTAGCCGTCAATCCTCCCTCTCCTACGAGCAGTACTTC	CASSSRQSSLSYEQYF
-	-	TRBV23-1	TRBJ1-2	TGCGCCAGCAGTCAATCAGGAAGGAGGGCTTTGGCTAACTATGGCTACACCTTC	CASSQSGRRALANYGYTF
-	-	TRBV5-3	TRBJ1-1	TGTGCCAGAAGCTTGATTTGCCAGCCACCTTGGGAAGCTTTCTTT	CARSLICQPPWEAFF
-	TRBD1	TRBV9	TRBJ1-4	TGTGCCAGCAGCGTAGGCAAACAGGGGGCAAATGAAAAACTGTTTTTT	CASSVGKQGANEKLFF
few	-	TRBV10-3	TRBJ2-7	TGTGCCATCAGTGATCACGGGTTTAAAGAAGGTTCCTACGAGCAGTACTTC	CAISDHGFKEGSYEQYF
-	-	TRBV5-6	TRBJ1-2	TGTGCCAGCAGCTTAGAGAGGTATGGCTACACCTTC	CASSLERYGYTF
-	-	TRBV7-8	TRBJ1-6	TGTGCCAGCAGCTTAGCGGGCAGGGTTAATTCACCCCTCCACTTT	CASSLAGRVNSPLHF
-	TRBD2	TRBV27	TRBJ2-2	TGTGCCAGCAGTTTAAGACCGGGGGGAGGGGCGACCGGGGAGCTGTTTTTT	CASSLRPGGGATGELFF
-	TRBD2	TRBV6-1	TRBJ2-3	TGTGCCACCGCACTACTAGCGGGGGGCACAGATACGCAGTATTTT	CATALLAGGTDTQYF
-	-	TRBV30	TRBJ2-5	TGTGCCTGGAAGGTGAGGGGCCAAGAGACCCAGTACTTC	CAWKVRGQETQYF
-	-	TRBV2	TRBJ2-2	TGTGCCAGCAGGTTGACAGTAGGCACCGGGGAGCTGTTTTTT	CASRLTVGTGELFF
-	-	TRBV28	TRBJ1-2	TGTGCCAGCAGTTACCTGAACTATGGCTACACCTTC	CASSYLNYGYTF
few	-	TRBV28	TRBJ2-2	TGTGCCAGCAGTTTCGCAGGGCTGATGGACACCGGGGAGCTGTTTTTT	CASSFAGLMDTGELFF
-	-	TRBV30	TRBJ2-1	TGTGCCTGGAGCGAGAACAGGGTCAATGAGCAGTTCTTC	CAWSENRVNEQFF
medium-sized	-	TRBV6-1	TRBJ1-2	TGTGCCAGCAGTGACCCAGGACAGACTCCTGGCTACACCTTC	CASSDPGQTPGYTF
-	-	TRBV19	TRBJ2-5	TGTGCCAGTAGTATCGATAGCGTCGGAGAGACCCAGTACTTC	CASSIDSVGETQYF
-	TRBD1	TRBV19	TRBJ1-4	TGTGCCAGTAGTACGACAGGGGAGAATGAAAAACTGTTTTTT	CASSTTGENEKLFF
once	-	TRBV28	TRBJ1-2	TGTGCCATCCAAGCCCTGTATGGCTACACCTTC	CAIQALYGYTF
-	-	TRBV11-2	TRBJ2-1	TGTGCCAGCAGCTTAGAAAGAAGGGGGTTAACTGAGCAGTTCTTC	CASSLERRGLTEQFF
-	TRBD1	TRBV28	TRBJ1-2	TGTGCCAGCAGTTTAGGGGGGGGACAGATAGACTATGGCTACACCTTC	CASSLGGGQIDYGYTF
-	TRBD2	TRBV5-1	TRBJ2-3	TGCGCCAGCAGCTTGGAGACTAGCGGGGGGCCTTCAGATACGCAGTATTTT	CASSLETSGGPSDTQYF
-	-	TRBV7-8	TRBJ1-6	TGTGCCAGCAGCTTTAAAGGGCAGCATAATTCACCCCTCCACTTT	CASSFKGQHNSPLHF
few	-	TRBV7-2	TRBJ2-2	TGTGCCAGCAGCCCAACAGGGTCCGGCACCGGGGAGCTGTTTTTT	CASSPTGSGTGELFF
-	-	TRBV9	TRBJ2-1	TGTGCCAGCAGCGAGGGACCCCTGGGGGGGGCCTCCTACAATGAGCAGTTCTTC	CASSEGPLGGASYNEQFF
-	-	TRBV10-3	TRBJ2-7	TGTGCCATCAGTGAGTTAGCAGACTACGAGCAGTACTTC	CAISELADYEQYF
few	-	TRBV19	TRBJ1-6	TGTGCCAGTAGTATTCGGGGTGCACCCCTCCACTTT	CASSIRGAPLHF
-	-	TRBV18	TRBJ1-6	TGTGCCAGCTCACCACCGGGACGGAATAATTCACCCCTCCACTTT	CASSPPGRNNSPLHF
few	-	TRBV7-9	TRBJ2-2	TGTGCCAGCAGCTTAGGAGTTCACGGGGAGCTGTTTTTT	CASSLGVHGELFF